A selection of T cell receptor beta chains follows, all from one sample in a study of shared T cell receptors in the human thymus. The protocol was immunoSEQ multiplex PCR, while the TCRdb copy is restricted to in-frame clones and leaves out a portion. The sample holds some 660,000 clones, roughly 86% seen once. The same data also went into a second study, on human thymus T cells.

The sample comprised thymocytes. Source of these receptors: a boy in the first two years of life with a congenital heart defect. Both conserved end residues are part of each CDR3. The D gene is left open where the match is weak. Size values are once, few and many counts, or a class for expanded clones, and some rows have none.

>NA|TRBJ1-6|TRBV6-1|TRBD1
TGTGCCAGCAGTGAACGGCCGACAGGGGCTCGTAATTCACCCCTCCACTTT
CASSERPTGARNSPLHF
>NA|TRBJ2-7|TRBV5-1|NA
TGCGCCTGCAGTCGGACAACCAACGAGCAGTACTTC
CACSRTTNEQYF
>once|TRBJ2-3|TRBV4-1|TRBD2
TGCGCCAGCAGACGCGGGACTAGCGGGGGGACCCGGGCGAACACAGATACGCAGTATTTT
CASRRGTSGGTRANTDTQYF
>NA|TRBJ2-7|TRBV12-5|NA
TGTGCTAGTGGTTTGTGGGCCAGGGGGGAAACATACGAGCAGTACTTC
CASGLWARGETYEQYF
>NA|TRBJ2-1|TRBV30|NA
TGTGCCTGGAGCCCTTGCGGGGAGTCTTTCAATGAGCAGTTCTTC
CAWSPCGESFNEQFF
>NA|TRBJ2-6|TRBV27|TRBD1
TGTGCCAGCAGTTTATTATTGGGACAGGGCCCCAGCTCTGGGGCCAACGTCCTGACTTTC
CASSLLLGQGPSSGANVLTF
>NA|TRBJ1-2|TRBV7-9|NA
TGTGCCAGCAGCTTGAAAAGCGACAGCTGGTATGGGAGCTACACCTTC
CASSLKSDSWYGSYTF
>NA|TRBJ2-3|TRBV30|TRBD2
TGTGCCTGGAACAGACTAGCGGGCCCCGGGAATACGCAGTATTTT
CAWNRLAGPGNTQYF
>NA|TRBJ2-7|TRBV13|NA
TGTGCCAGCAGCCCTCCGGGGGAGAGCGAGCAGTACTTC
CASSPPGESEQYF
>NA|TRBJ1-1|TRBV4-3|NA
TGCGCCAGCAGCCATAAGAGGACAGCAAACACTGAAGCTTTCTTT
CASSHKRTANTEAFF
>NA|TRBJ1-2|TRBV28|TRBD1
TGTGCCAGCAGAGTACAGGGGGCGGATGGCTACACCTTC
CASRVQGADGYTF
>NA|TRBJ1-3|TRBV7-2|TRBD1
TGTGCCAGCAGCTCCCGACAGGGCTCTGGAAACACCATATATTTT
CASSSRQGSGNTIYF
>NA|TRBJ2-7|TRBV4-3|NA
TGCGCCAGCAGCCAAGAAGCTCCGGGGGACTACGAGCAGTACTTC
CASSQEAPGDYEQYF
>NA|TRBJ2-1|TRBV6-5|TRBD1
TGTGCCAGCTCGGGACAGGGGCCTTACAATGAGCAGTTCTTC
CASSGQGPYNEQFF
>NA|TRBJ2-1|TRBV28|TRBD2
TGTGCCAGCAGTGCCGGGACTAGGCCGGCGTATGAGCAGTTCTTC
CASSAGTRPAYEQFF
>few|TRBJ2-3|TRBV4-1|TRBD2
TGCGCCAGCAGCCACGATCCCGCCCCTAGCGGCAGCACAGATACGCAGTATTTT
CASSHDPAPSGSTDTQYF
>NA|TRBJ2-1|TRBV12-5|TRBD2
TGTGCTAGTGGTTTACTAACTGGACTAGCGGGAGTTTGTGAGCAGTTCTTC
CASGLLTGLAGVCEQFF
>NA|TRBJ2-5|TRBV27|TRBD2
TGTGCCAGCAGTCCAACTCTACTAGCGGGGGTTTGGGAGACCCAGTACTTC
CASSPTLLAGVWETQYF
>NA|TRBJ1-2|TRBV18|TRBD1
TGTGCCAGCTCACTTGGACAGGGGGTGGACGGCTACACCTTC
CASSLGQGVDGYTF
>NA|TRBJ2-1|TRBV4-3|NA
TGCGCCAGCAGCCAAGAGGTGAGCTCCTACAATGAGCAGTTCTTC
CASSQEVSSYNEQFF
>NA|TRBJ2-1|TRBV9|TRBD2
TGTGCCAGCAGCGTAAGGGGACTAGCCTCCTACAATGAGCAGTTCTTC
CASSVRGLASYNEQFF
>NA|TRBJ2-1|TRBV6-5|TRBD2
TGTGCCAGCAGTTACTCGTGGCTAGCGGGAGGGAATGAGCAGTTCTTC
CASSYSWLAGGNEQFF
>NA|TRBJ1-2|TRBV2|NA
TGTGCCAGCATCCGCAGCCGGGGGGGAGTACGGTACTATGGCTACACCTTC
CASIRSRGGVRYYGYTF
>NA|TRBJ1-5|TRBV28|TRBD1
TGTGCCAGCAGTCCCCCGGTGACAGGGGACCAGCCCCAGCATTTT
CASSPPVTGDQPQHF
>NA|TRBJ2-1|TRBV4-3|NA
TGCGCCAGCAGCCAATCGTTCGGGAACTACAATGAGCAGTTCTTC
CASSQSFGNYNEQFF
>NA|TRBJ2-2|TRBV28|NA
TGTGCCAGCAGTCCTCCCGACACCGGGGAGCTGTTTTTT
CASSPPDTGELFF
>NA|TRBJ2-5|TRBV2|TRBD1
TGTGCCAGCAGAGAGACAGGGGGCCTCCAAGAGACCCAGTACTTC
CASRETGGLQETQYF
>NA|TRBJ2-1|TRBV19|TRBD1
TGTGCCAGTAGAAGCCGGGGACAGGTCTTCGATGAGCAGTTCTTC
CASRSRGQVFDEQFF
>NA|TRBJ2-3|TRBV14|NA
TGTGCCAGCAGCCAAGCAGGGGAAACAGATACGCAGTATTTT
CASSQAGETDTQYF
>NA|TRBJ1-1|TRBV6-5|NA
TGTGCCAGCAGTTATAAGAGGGACACTGAAGCTTTCTTT
CASSYKRDTEAFF
>NA|TRBJ1-1|TRBV4-1|TRBD1
TGCGCCAGCAGCTTCGGACAGGGAGAGAACACTGAAGCTTTCTTT
CASSFGQGENTEAFF
>NA|TRBJ2-5|TRBV28|NA
TGTGCCAGCAGTTTCCGGAGTCGGGAGACCCAGTACTTC
CASSFRSRETQYF
>NA|TRBJ2-4|TRBV2|NA
TGTGCCAGCAGTGCAGGAGGCGACCCCCGTCCGGGCAAAAACATTCAGTACTTC
CASSAGGDPRPGKNIQYF
>NA|TRBJ2-5|TRBV19|NA
TGTGCCAGTAGTTTCGATCCGGGACAACAAGAGACCCAGTACTTC
CASSFDPGQQETQYF
>NA|TRBJ2-5|TRBV4-3|TRBD2
TGCGCCAGCAGCCAAGAGGGTCCTAGCGGGAGAGACCAAGAGACCCAGTACTTC
CASSQEGPSGRDQETQYF